What follows are 30 T cell receptor beta chains derived from one specimen sequenced in a study of shared clonotypes between healthy human individuals. Clones were sequenced by immunoSEQ multiplex PCR, and TCRdb holds only the in-frame ones, with some missing. The table includes 300,000 to 400,000 clones, 73% detected once. The material sequenced was memory CD4+ T cells sorted from blood. Subset denoted: CD45RA-negative fraction. These receptors all stem from a man aged 25-40 years in good health.

The table lists this clone with a few counts. This chain links TRBV5-1 with TRBJ2-6; 9 bases line up with TRBD1. From germline, CDR1 is SGHRS and CDR2 YFSETQ. This CDR3 region has 20 residues. V lost 5 bases to trimming and J lost 0 bases; unmatched junction nucleotides: 15. This chain's CDR3 is CASRRTGVENLSSGANVLTF. The CDR3, as DNA: TGCGCCAGCAGAAGGACAGGGGTCGAAAATCTAAGCTCTGGGGCCAACGTCCTGACTTTC. The whole variable domain, filled in from reference TRBV5-1 and TRBJ2-6, reads KAGVTQTPRYLIKTRGQQVTLSCSPISGHRSVSWYQQTPGQGLQFLFEYFSETQRNKGNFPGRFSGRQFSNSRSEMNVSTLELGDSALYLCASRRTGVENLSSGANVLTFGAGSRLTVL.

J is TRBJ1-1 and V is TRBV6-1; a possible D gene is TRBD1 (5 bases). The ends were cut back, 6 bases at V and 0 bases at J, with 14 bases in the middle. This CDR3 has 15 amino acids. Germline V gene data show CDR1 as MNHNS and CDR2 as SASEGT. The CDR3 loop reads CASSPEGRVNTEAFF. The CDR3 coding sequence is TGTGCCAGCAGCCCTGAGGGGAGAGTGAACACTGAAGCTTTCTTT.

The chain employs TRBV7-3 and TRBJ2-7; D might be TRBD1 (6 bases). Trimming stripped 4 bases from V and 2 bases from J, with 12 bases between. The CDR3 contains 14 residues. CDR1 and CDR2 (germline): SGHTA, FQGTGA. CDR3 in DNA: TGTGCCAGCAGCTCCTCGACAGGCACCTACGAGCAGTACTTC. Its translation: CASSSSTGTYEQYF.

V usage is TRBV7-2 and J usage is TRBJ1-3, with D hard to call. This CDR3 region has 14 residues. With 5 bases removed from V and 4 bases from J, the gap between germline ends came to 12 bases. Germline V lookup: CDR1 SGHTA, CDR2 FQGNSA. The CDR3 here is CASSRLSVGNTIYF. In DNA, the CDR3 is TGTGCCAGCAGCAGATTGAGTGTCGGAAACACCATATATTTT. Using reference TRBV7-2 and TRBJ1-3 for the parts outside the CDR3, the full variable domain is GAGVSQSPSNKVTEKGKDVELRCDPISGHTALYWYRQSLGQGLEFLIYFQGNSAPDKSGLPSDRFSAERTGGSVSTLTIQRTQQEDSAVYLCASSRLSVGNTIYFGEGSWLTVV.

This clone came up once. The chain carries TRBV6-6 and TRBJ1-3, with a weak D call TRBD1 (6 bases). The length of the CDR3 is 16 residues. V lost 2 bases and J lost 1, with 12 bases in between. Germline V lookup: CDR1 MNHNY, CDR2 SVGAGI (reference sequence). CDR3 DNA: TGTGCCAGCAGTTACGGGACAAGTTCTTCTGGAAACACCATATATTTT. Its translation is CASSYGTSSSGNTIYF.

This chain connects TRBV5-6 to TRBJ2-3; tentative D call: TRBD2 (5 bases). The length of the CDR3 is 15 residues. Germline assignment: CDR1 SGHDT and CDR2 YYEEEE. V was shortened by 1 base and J by 3 bases, with 12 bases between the two germline ends. The CDR3 DNA sequence: TGTGCCAGCAGCTTGAGAACCCCGGGGACAGATACGCAGTATTTT. Translating gives CASSLRTPGTDTQYF.

This clone was counted between two and nine times. The DNA for the CDR3 is TGTGCCAGCAGTTCCCGGGACAGGGGGAGAGAAAAACTGTTTTTT. It is translated as CASSSRDRGREKLFF. The chain uses TRBV5-5 and TRBJ1-4; 11 nucleotides line up with TRBD1. V was clipped by 5 bases and J by 8 bases; unmatched bases: 8. The germline gives CDR1 SGHKS, CDR2 YYEKEE (reference sequence). The CDR3 has 15 residues.

The chain is built from TRBV11-2 and TRBJ2-5; D remains ambiguous. The germline CDR1 and CDR2 sequences are SGHAT and FQNNGV. This CDR3 contains 15 residues. Deletions cut 0 bases from V and 5 bases from J, with 13 bases between. The CDR3 sequence: CASSLDFGRPETQYF. CDR3 DNA sequence: TGTGCCAGCAGCTTAGATTTCGGCCGTCCGGAGACCCAGTACTTC.

The V gene is TRBV18, the J gene TRBJ2-7; no firm D call. Germline V gene lookup returns CDR1 KGHSH and CDR2 LQKENI. The germline V and J ends were trimmed by 3 bases and 5 bases, with 8 bases remaining between them. The CDR3 runs 12 residues. The CDR3 sequence is CASSPSSNEQYF. CDR3 coding DNA: TGTGCCAGCTCACCTTCGTCTAACGAGCAGTACTTC. The whole variable domain, filled in from reference TRBV18 and TRBJ2-7, reads NAGVMQNPRHLVRRRGQEARLRCSPMKGHSHVYWYRQLPEEGLKFMVYLQKENIIDESGMPKERFSAEFPKEGPSILRIQQVVRGDSAAYFCASSPSSNEQYFGPGTRLTVT.

This clone was observed a few times. This sequence joins TRBV5-4 and TRBJ2-3; 11 nucleotides match TRBD2. The CDR3 contains 17 residues. The germline gives CDR1 SGHNT, CDR2 YYREEE (reference sequence). The trim removed 2 bases at V and 3 bases at J, leaving 8 bases unmatched. The CDR3 bases are TGTGCCAGCAGCTTTTGGCTAGCGGGAGGTCTAACAGATACGCAGTATTTT. This gives the protein CASSFWLAGGLTDTQYF.

There are a few counts of this clone. The rearrangement joins TRBV10-1 to TRBJ2-7, with TRBD2 as a possible D gene (5 bases). The germline V and J ends were trimmed by 2 bases and 0 bases, with 8 bases remaining between them. The CDR3 is 14 amino acids. Germline loops: CDR1 WNHNN, CDR2 SYGVQD (reference sequence). CDR3 region: CASSEMRASYEQYF. For the CDR3, the DNA is TGCGCCAGCAGTGAGATGCGGGCCTCCTACGAGCAGTACTTC.

This rearrangement joins TRBV7-9 to TRBJ2-7; maybe TRBD1 (6 bases). V gave up 5 bases and J gave up 6 bases, with 20 bases separating them. Germline V lookup: CDR1 SEHNR, CDR2 FQNEAQ (reference sequence). This CDR3 region has 15 residues. This CDR3 is CASSPEGGGLGEQYF. Here the CDR3 DNA reads TGTGCCAGCAGCCCCGAAGGGGGTGGATTGGGCGAGCAGTACTTC.

V is TRBV10-3 and J is TRBJ1-4; D unclear. V lost 2 bases, J lost 8 bases, and 9 bases lay in between. Germline loops: CDR1 ENHRY, CDR2 SYGVKD. CDR3 length: 13 residues. The CDR3 loop is CAISENNHEKLFF. The CDR3 DNA reads as TGTGCCATCAGTGAGAACAATCACGAAAAACTGTTTTTT.

Concerning this clone itself: A read error may explain this, as a much larger clone is one base away. This rearrangement joins TRBV27 to TRBJ2-3; D unclear. Germline-derived CDR1 and CDR2 are MNHEY and SMNVEV (reference sequence). The germline V and J ends were trimmed by 6 bases and 0 bases, with 4 bases remaining between them. CDR3 size: 12 residues. The CDR3 spells CASSPSTDTQYF. The CDR3 DNA sequence: TGTGCCAGCAGCCCTAGCACAGATACGCAGTATTTT.

The J gene is TRBJ2-7, the V gene TRBV9; 8 bases agree with TRBD2. From germline, CDR1 is SGDLS and CDR2 YYNGEE. V dropped 5 bases and J dropped 1; count of bases not matched to a gene: 5. The CDR3 covers 14 residues. CDR3 sequence: CASSPREGSYEQYF. As DNA, the CDR3 is TGTGCCAGCAGTCCTCGGGAGGGATCCTACGAGCAGTACTTC.

The chain combines TRBV7-6 with TRBJ2-3, with D perhaps matching TRBD1 (6 bases). The CDR3 consists of 16 residues. V lost 2 bases and J lost 2, with 14 bases in between. Germline V CDR1 and CDR2: SGHVS, FNYEAQ. CDR3 loop: CASSLLGRGYTDTQYF. The CDR3 DNA reads TGTGCCAGCAGCTTATTGGGCAGGGGCTACACAGATACGCAGTATTTT.

The gene calls are TRBV6-6 and TRBJ2-3; D is ambiguous. Trimming stripped 2 bases from V and 1 base from J, with 13 bases between. Germline CDR1 and CDR2: MNHNY and SVGAGI (reference sequence). The CDR3 runs to 16 residues. The CDR3 DNA follows: TGTGCCAGCAGTTACCGACCGGCAGATCGCACAGATACGCAGTATTTT. Protein sequence: CASSYRPADRTDTQYF.

About this clone: The sample carries other DNA sequences with the same CDR3. The V and J genes are TRBV7-9 and TRBJ2-2; TRBD2 aligns across 10 bases. CDR1 and CDR2 from the germline V gene are SEHNR and FQNEAQ (reference sequence). This CDR3 spans 16 amino acids. The J segment lost 3 bases and the V segment lost 1 base, leaving 2 bases of the junction unmatched. The CDR3 sequence is CASSLGLAGDTGELFF. CDR3 in DNA: TGTGCCAGCAGCTTAGGCCTAGCGGGAGACACCGGGGAGCTGTTTTTT.

This chain joins TRBV4-1 and TRBJ1-3; D gene ambiguous. Trimming shortened V by 0 bases and J by 2 bases, and 8 bases separated the two germline ends. CDR3 length: 15 amino acids. Per the germline V gene, CDR1 is MGHRA and CDR2 is YSYEKL. The CDR3 DNA reads as TGCGCCAGCAGCCAAGATAGTCAGACTGGAAACACCATATATTTT. Translation gives CASSQDSQTGNTIYF.

The chain is built from TRBV5-4 and TRBJ2-1; 9 bases agree with TRBD2. From germline, CDR1 is SGHNT and CDR2 YYREEE (reference sequence). V lost 2 bases, J lost 9 bases, and 6 bases stayed unmatched. The CDR3 totals 14 residues. The CDR3 DNA sequence: TGTGCCAGCAGCTTTCCAGCGGGAGGTGGTGAGCAGTTCTTC. Protein product: CASSFPAGGGEQFF.

Notes on this clone: In the same sample, other DNA sequences code for this CDR3. V and J are TRBV5-1 and TRBJ2-5, with unresolved D. The CDR3 spans 13 residues. Germline V gives CDR1 SGHRS, CDR2 YFSETQ. V was clipped by 3 bases and J by 2 bases, with 8 bases between them. As DNA, the CDR3 is TGCGCCAGCAGCTCGGCAGGACAAGAGACCCAGTACTTC. Its protein is CASSSAGQETQYF.

The rearrangement links TRBV2 to TRBJ1-1; D gene unclear. Trimming took 7 bases from V and 4 from J, leaving 16 bases between them. This CDR3 spans 14 amino acids. The germline V gene encodes CDR1 SNHLY and CDR2 FYNNEI. CDR3 coding DNA: TGTGCCAGCACCAAGCGTGAGCGAGGCACTGAAGCTTTCTTT. As protein: CASTKRERGTEAFF.

This chain links TRBV10-3 with TRBJ2-1; D remains ambiguous. Germline V gives CDR1 ENHRY, CDR2 SYGVKD. The CDR3 sequence is 13 residues long. Trimming cost V 0 bases and J 12 bases, with 12 bases left between them. The CDR3 nucleotides read TGTGCCATCAGTGAGTCGAGTAGCTTCGGGCAGTTCTTC. Translation: CAISESSSFGQFF.

This chain joins TRBV27 and TRBJ2-3; 8 bases agree with TRBD1. Germline-derived CDR1 and CDR2 are MNHEY and SMNVEV (reference sequence). The CDR3 spans 17 residues. With 5 bases clipped from V and 0 bases from J, the junction kept 10 bases outside the gene matches. Written as DNA, the CDR3 is TGTGCCAGCAGTCAAGGACAGGGATTTCCTAGCACAGATACGCAGTATTTT. Residues: CASSQGQGFPSTDTQYF.

The chain recombines TRBV6-1 with TRBJ2-5; D possibly uses TRBD1 or TRBD2 (5 bases each). Germline assignment: CDR1 MNHNS and CDR2 SASEGT. Trimming shortened V by 6 bases and J by 2 bases, and 13 bases separated the two germline ends. The CDR3 has 14 amino acids. This chain's CDR3 is CASRAGWGQETQYF. The CDR3 DNA sequence: TGTGCCAGCAGAGCAGGGTGGGGGCAAGAGACCCAGTACTTC.

This clone appeared a few times. The chain joins TRBV7-2 to TRBJ2-7; TRBD1 is a possible D gene (5 bases). Germline CDR1 reads SGHTA; CDR2 reads FQGNSA. V gave up 2 bases and J gave up 2 bases, with 7 bases separating them. The CDR3 is 13 residues long. In DNA form, the CDR3 reads TGTGCCAGCAGCTTAATCAGGGCCTACGAGCAGTACTTC. It translates to CASSLIRAYEQYF.

The rearrangement links TRBV25-1 to TRBJ2-2; D perhaps matches TRBD1 (6 bases). This CDR3 has 17 residues. Trimming shortened V by 1 base and J by 2 bases, and 14 bases separated the two germline ends. Germline assignment: CDR1 MGHDK and CDR2 SYGVNS. Here the CDR3 DNA reads TGTGCCAGCAGTGAATTAGGGACAATTTCCAACACCGGGGAGCTGTTTTTT. Encoded protein: CASSELGTISNTGELFF.

A few counts support this clone. V gene TRBV7-6 combines with J gene TRBJ2-7; 10 nucleotides agree with TRBD2. V lost 2 bases to trimming and J lost 7 bases; unmatched junction nucleotides: 11. The CDR3 spans 16 residues. Germline V gene sequence: CDR1 SGHVS, CDR2 FNYEAQ. The CDR3 loop is CASSLQSAGGRREQYF. CDR3 DNA: TGTGCCAGCAGCTTACAATCAGCGGGAGGGCGACGGGAGCAGTACTTC.

The chain recombines TRBV28 with TRBJ1-4; a weak D match, TRBD1 (6 bases). Germline CDR1 is MDHEN and CDR2 is SYDVKM. The CDR3 is 16 amino acids. Between the trimmed V and J ends, which lost 3 bases and 4 bases, there was a span of 15 bases. The CDR3 coding sequence is TGTGCCAGCAGTTTTCTCCGACAGGTCCTTAATGAAAAACTGTTTTTT. Translated: CASSFLRQVLNEKLFF.

This sequence joins TRBV2 and TRBJ2-1, with D unresolved. This CDR3 contains 12 residues. Trimming stripped 3 bases from V and 8 bases from J, with 8 bases between. Germline V gene sequence: CDR1 SNHLY, CDR2 FYNNEI. CDR3 in amino acids: CASSERIDEQFF. CDR3 coding DNA: TGTGCCAGCAGTGAGCGAATCGATGAGCAGTTCTTC. The complete variable domain, with remaining parts taken from reference TRBV2 and TRBJ2-1, reads EPEVTQTPSHQVTQMGQEVILRCVPISNHLYFYWYRQILGQKVEFLVSFYNNEISEKSEIFDDQFSVERPDGSNFTLKIRSTKLEDSAMYFCASSERIDEQFFGPGTRLTVL.